This paragraph covers one T cell receptor (beta chain) sequence. An input of about 0.45 to 1 ug of RNA was subjected to reverse transcription using random hexamers. The authors amplified TCR beta CDR3 across 54 Vbeta and 13 Jbeta using immunoSEQ multiplex PCR. TCRdb reanalysed the immunoSEQ multiplex PCR reads using MiXCR and keeps one entry per CDR3 protein. The data hold over 150,000 distinct CDR3 sequences, with approximately 95% observed a single time. V was trimmed by 2 bases and J by 8 bases, leaving 9 bases between them. The CDR3 spans 11 residues. Germline V CDR1 and CDR2: SQVTM, ANQGSEA. The data were taken from a study of CD8 T cells in Susac syndrome. Overall study: Intravenous immunoglobulin alone or corticosteroids were being given to patients with Susac syndrome at blood draw, unless they were therapy-naive.

The specimen sequenced was CD4+ T cells from PBMCs. The chain uses TRBV29-1 and TRBJ1-2, with D unresolved. This TCR derives from a human donor with Susac syndrome. The CDR3 DNA sequence: TGCAGCGTTGAAACCGGCGGGGGCTACACCTTC. Protein product: CSVETGGGYTF.